This T cell receptor beta chain is from a study of shared clonotypes between healthy human individuals (TCRdb year 2020). Turning to the overall study: The cohort included three men and a couple of women between 18 and 49 years of age. Between about 0.94 and 8.9 billion PBMCs per donor were obtained by leukapheresis. Per donor, three plates each were used for CD4 naive and CD4 memory, two for CD8 naive, and one for CD8 memory. To increase sequencing depth and limit assay-specific biases, TCR repertoire library preparation and sequencing were carried out by different laboratories using diverse techniques. To estimate repertoire size and how much clonotypes are shared between individuals, the study performed deep sequencing of blood TCR repertoires from five healthy adults.

Results the study describes overall, beyond this receptor: Across a few donors, approximately 4.6% of naive CD4, more than 3% of naive CD8, 2.3% of memory CD4, and under 0.45% of memory CD8 clonotypes were shared. Because the study included a small number of donors, the genetic and exposure-history diversity represented was limited. Higher generation probabilities were observed for clonotypes shared by all four sorted-subset donors than for non-shared clonotypes. Rarefaction of sorted-subset datasets indicated incomplete sequencing despite the large sequencing depth. Larger estimated clonotype richness was generally found for naive subsets than for memory subsets. Based on pairwise subsampling, the degree of clonotype sharing among donors was expected to be affected by sequencing depth. Sampling was restricted to blood, and TCR repertoires in tissues likely differ from the TCR repertoires found in blood.

TCR CDR3 regions were amplified from genomic DNA by multiplex PCR using the deep immunoSEQ assay. Extracted genomic DNA from each cell subset was distributed evenly across all wells of several immunoSEQ 96-well plates, and each plate was treated as a replicate. For sorted subsets, each replicate PCR was loaded with 200 ng genomic DNA, equivalent to 30,000 to 35,000 T cell genomes. Purified libraries were quantified with a Qubit 3.0 fluorometer, sized on a Bioanalyzer 2100, and re-quantified with the KAPA Library Quantification kit. A separate single-read 150-cycle Illumina NextSeq 550 flow cell was used to sequence each immunoSEQ 96-well plate. The authors' pipeline ran thus. Because only junctional sequences without quality scores were contained in the immunoSEQ output, filtering matching that applied to full-length reads could not be performed. Sequences were annotated with PyIR, a Python wrapper for IgBLAST v1.9, and V/J genes and CDR3 were assigned using IMGT germline references. Reads were removed for weak V/J assignments (E-value above 1e-6), missing CDR3, stop codons, out-of-frame junctions, or ambiguous translated residues. V3J clonotypes were defined as sequences sharing an identical inferred V gene, J gene, and CDR3 amino acid sequence. Percentage overlap between repertoires was calculated by dividing the number of shared unique clonotypes by the size of the smaller repertoire. RTK rarefaction, the Chao1 estimator, and Recon v2.1 estimates of unobserved clonotypes were used to assess repertoire richness. Generation probabilities for all TCRbeta clonotypes obtained by the gDNA method from four donors were computed using OLGA. In its TCRdb copy, this immuneACCESS table keeps in-frame sequences only and misses some clones. Where compared with another copy, unresolved V genes explain less than half of these, and the others have no known cause. For V, J and clone size, that table is used; D and trimming come from the DNA. For this sample the table gives about 2.2 million clones, of which about 94% were detected only once. About 1.7% of the sample is in the top ten clones.

A word on this clone: Its recognized antigen is unknown. Per-base quality was not reported, and no clone a single base away is much larger than it.

CD8 naive samples were obtained by positive selection for CCR7 among CD45RO-negative cells, yielding a CD45RA+CCR7+ population from which TemRA cells were excluded. The donors were healthy, HIV-negative adults who had no recently reported acute infections or vaccinations. All donors were Caucasian adults living in Nashville, Tennessee, USA. Blood was collected by leukapheresis, and PBMCs were isolated by Ficoll-Histopaque density gradient centrifugation and then cryopreserved in liquid nitrogen vapor phase. Purity and quantity of every magnetically sorted T cell population were checked by analytical flow cytometry. Each sorted fraction had its genomic DNA isolated and then quantified by UV absorbance on a Nanodrop 2000c. Trimming costs V 7 bases and J 4 bases, and their ends lie 13 bases apart. Its CDR3 holds 13 amino acids, cysteine through phenylalanine. The only DNA kept is the CDR3, 39 bases in frame from the first base. In the germline V gene (reference sequence), CDR1 corresponds to MNHEY and CDR2 to SMNVEV.

The sample was naive CD8+ T cells from PBMCs. Reading the label with the study, this specimen's cell subset or site is: CD45RA+CCR7+. The chain links TRBV27 with TRBJ2-5, with no D gene named confidently. This TCR came from a man aged 18-30 years in good health. Some clones in this sample may be carry-over from other donors' samples. The CDR3 region reads CASTGSLGETQYF. The sequence in DNA is TGTGCCAGCACCGGCTCCCTGGGAGAGACCCAGTACTTC.